The present entry profiles one TCR beta chain with its context. One end of the junction varies from germline; a read error may be responsible. The data were produced by immunoSEQ multiplex PCR, yet TCRdb's version contains in-frame clones alone and is incomplete. The table lists fewer than 40,000 clones, roughly 89% of them singletons. The data stem from a study of T cell changes during pregnancy in multiple sclerosis. Per the germline V gene, CDR1 is WNHNN and CDR2 is SYGVQD (reference sequence). The CDR3 has 14 amino acids. Sequenced here: CD8+ T cells from peripheral blood mononuclear cells, sampled in the first trimester of pregnancy. The chain is built from TRBV10-1 and TRBJ1-5; 9 bases align to TRBD1. The TCR sequence derives from a female donor with multiple sclerosis, enrolled in a pregnancy study. The CDR3 sequence: CVSRDRDSNQPQHF. DNA for the CDR3: TGCGTCAGCAGGGACAGGGATAGCAATCAGCCCCAGCATTTT.